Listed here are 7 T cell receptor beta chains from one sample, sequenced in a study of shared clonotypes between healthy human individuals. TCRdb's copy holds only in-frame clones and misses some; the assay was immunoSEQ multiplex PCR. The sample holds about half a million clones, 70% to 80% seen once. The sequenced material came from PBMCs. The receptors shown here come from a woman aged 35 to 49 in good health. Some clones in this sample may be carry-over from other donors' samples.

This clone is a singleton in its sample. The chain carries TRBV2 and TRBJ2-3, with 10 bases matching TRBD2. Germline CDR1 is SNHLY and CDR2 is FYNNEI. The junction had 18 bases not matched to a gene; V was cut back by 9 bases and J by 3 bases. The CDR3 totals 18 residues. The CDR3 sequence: CARSRPPGTSVFTDTQYF. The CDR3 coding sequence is TGTGCCAGGAGTCGGCCCCCCGGGACTAGCGTTTTTACAGATACGCAGTATTTT.

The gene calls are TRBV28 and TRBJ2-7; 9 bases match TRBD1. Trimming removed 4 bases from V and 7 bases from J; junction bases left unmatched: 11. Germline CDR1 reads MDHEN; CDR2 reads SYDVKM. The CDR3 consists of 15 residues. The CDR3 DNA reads TGTGCCAGCAGTTCGTCCGGGACAGGGACGAATGAGCAGTACTTC. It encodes CASSSSGTGTNEQYF.

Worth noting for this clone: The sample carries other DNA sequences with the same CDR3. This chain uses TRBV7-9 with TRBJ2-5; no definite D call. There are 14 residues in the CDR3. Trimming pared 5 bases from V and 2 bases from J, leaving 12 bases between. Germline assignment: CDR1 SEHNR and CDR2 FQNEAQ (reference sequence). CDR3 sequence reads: CASSLGQIQETQYF. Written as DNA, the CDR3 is TGTGCCAGCAGCCTAGGGCAGATACAAGAGACCCAGTACTTC.

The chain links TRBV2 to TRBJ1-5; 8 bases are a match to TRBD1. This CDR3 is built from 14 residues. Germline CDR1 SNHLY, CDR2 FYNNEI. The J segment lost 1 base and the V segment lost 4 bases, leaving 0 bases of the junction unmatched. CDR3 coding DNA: TGTGCCAGCAGTGGGACAGGGAGCAATCAGCCCCAGCATTTT. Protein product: CASSGTGSNQPQHF. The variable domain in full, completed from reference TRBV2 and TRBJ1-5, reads EPEVTQTPSHQVTQMGQEVILRCVPISNHLYFYWYRQILGQKVEFLVSFYNNEISEKSEIFDDQFSVERPDGSNFTLKIRSTKLEDSAMYFCASSGTGSNQPQHFGDGTRLSIL.

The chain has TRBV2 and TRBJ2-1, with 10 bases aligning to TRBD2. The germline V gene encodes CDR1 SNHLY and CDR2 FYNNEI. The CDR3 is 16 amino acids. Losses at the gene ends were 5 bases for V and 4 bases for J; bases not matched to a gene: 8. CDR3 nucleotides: TGTGCCAGCAGTCCTCTTGGGACTAGCGCGTACAATGAGCAGTTCTTC. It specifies CASSPLGTSAYNEQFF.

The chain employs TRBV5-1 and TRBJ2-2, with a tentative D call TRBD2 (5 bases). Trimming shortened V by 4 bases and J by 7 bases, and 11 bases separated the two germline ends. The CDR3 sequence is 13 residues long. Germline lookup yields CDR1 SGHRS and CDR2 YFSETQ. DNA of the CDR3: TGCGCCAGCAGCGAACTAGGCCACGGGGAGCTGTTTTTT. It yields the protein CASSELGHGELFF.

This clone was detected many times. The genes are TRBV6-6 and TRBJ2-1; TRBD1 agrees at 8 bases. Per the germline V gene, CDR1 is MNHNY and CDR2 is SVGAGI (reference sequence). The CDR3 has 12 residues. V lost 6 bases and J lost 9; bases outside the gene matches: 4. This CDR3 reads CASSPGGLEQFF. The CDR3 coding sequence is TGTGCCAGCAGCCCAGGGGGCCTTGAGCAGTTCTTC.